This TCR beta chain was obtained from a study of blood T cell repertoires in COVID-19. Those who participated ranged in age from roughly 18 to 90 years and resided in about two dozen US areas. Cohort assignment relied on participant-reported clinical history. Recovery among Cohort 3 donors was established by two negative PCRs, clearance, or symptom resolution. V gave up 8 bases and J gave up 9 bases, with 14 bases separating them. Germline loops: CDR1 MGHDK, CDR2 SYGVNS. This CDR3 has 12 amino acids. Authors' methods: Estimation of nucleated cell counts relied on the amplification of reference gene primers. This table comes from immunoSEQ multiplex PCR, and its TCRdb copy is limited to in-frame clones, with some not included. V and J calls and clone size are those listed in that table; D and trimming were worked out from the DNA. The sample lists 150,000 or so clones, 83% occurring once.

The TCR was taken from a woman in her fifties or sixties who had recovered from COVID-19. The chain recombines TRBV25-1 with TRBJ2-1; perhaps TRBD2 as D (5 bases). The sample consisted of PBMCs or T cells enriched from blood (not recorded which). The CDR3 here is CASRHTAAEQFF. DNA of the CDR3: TGTGCCAGCCGTCATACAGCGGCTGAGCAGTTCTTC.